This T cell receptor (beta chain) was retrieved from a study of graft-versus-host responses after intestinal transplantation. The overall study: Each patient got anti-thymocyte globulin induction, then tacrolimus and steroids for roughly 3 years.

Germline-derived CDR1 and CDR2 are PRHDT and FYEKMQ (reference sequence). There are 14 residues in the CDR3. Trimming removed 4 bases from V and 7 bases from J; junction bases left unmatched: 8. Study observations and caveats: The authors found GvH clones in recipient marrow, some appearing first in ileum or blood.

Worth noting for this clone: Its antigen is unidentified.

TCRdb's copy holds only in-frame clones and misses some; the assay was immunoSEQ multiplex PCR. This sample yields over 100,000 clones, of which 93% are seen a single time; 0.95% to 1.5% belongs to the top ten. The J gene is TRBJ1-2, the V gene TRBV13, with 8 nucleotides matching TRBD1. Sequencing was performed on unstimulated CD8+ T cells sorted from spleen or lymph node cells, taken before transplant. The TCR comes from a human donor who was the organ donor for an intestinal transplant. Here the CDR3 DNA reads TGTGCCAGCAGCTCCAGGACAGGGCGGCGTGGCTACACCTTC. This gives the protein CASSSRTGRRGYTF.